The 32 T cell receptor beta chains presented below share a single source sample, sequenced in a study of control samples from healthy donors and cancer patients. Produced via immunoSEQ multiplex PCR; TCRdb's table is partial and in-frame only. Among roughly 450,000 clones listed, 80% to 95% were seen once. Sequenced: PBMCs. The receptors shown here come from a man aged 40-50 years with head and neck cancer.

J is TRBJ2-2 and V is TRBV11-2, with a possible D match to TRBD2 (6 bases). CDR1 and CDR2 (germline): SGHAT, FQNNGV. The CDR3 consists of 16 residues. The V and J ends lost 4 bases and 4 bases respectively, with 16 bases between them. The CDR3 loop reads CASSSPPGRGTGELFF. In DNA form, the CDR3 reads TGTGCCAGCAGCTCCCCCCCAGGGCGGGGCACCGGGGAGCTGTTTTTT.

The chain recombines TRBV10-3 with TRBJ1-2; TRBD1 matches 11 bases. Germline V lookup: CDR1 ENHRY, CDR2 SYGVKD. With V trimmed by 3 bases and J by 3 bases, 3 bases remained unmatched. The CDR3 runs 15 residues. The CDR3: CAISDRDRGDYGYTF. CDR3 sequence (DNA): TGTGCCATCAGTGATAGGGACAGGGGGGACTATGGCTACACCTTC.

The chain is built from TRBV6-5 and TRBJ2-1, with a tentative D call TRBD1 (6 bases). Trimming took 5 bases from V and 5 from J, leaving 13 bases between them. The V gene's germline CDR1 is MNHEY and CDR2 SVGAGI. The CDR3 is made up of 14 amino acids. CDR3 DNA: TGTGCCAGCAGTCCAGGGGTTTGGGACAATGAGCAGTTCTTC. Translating it yields CASSPGVWDNEQFF.

The CDR3 spells CASSLPAIQSLHF. The CDR3, as DNA: TGTGCCAGCAGTTTACCCGCAATTCAATCCCTCCACTTT. V and J are TRBV28 and TRBJ1-6; D gene ambiguous. Per germline, CDR1 MDHEN and CDR2 SYDVKM. The CDR3 consists of 13 residues. V shed 2 bases and J shed 14 bases, with 13 bases lying between them.

This chain uses TRBV6-6 with TRBJ2-3, with D hard to call. V lost 1 base and J 2 bases, leaving 13 bases between the germline ends. The CDR3 extends over 16 amino acids. CDR1 and CDR2 from the germline V gene are MNHNY and SVGAGI (reference sequence). The CDR3 sequence: CASSYLGRTLTDTQYF. CDR3 nucleotides: TGTGCCAGCAGTTACTTAGGCAGGACCCTCACAGATACGCAGTATTTT.

The chain links TRBV11-2 to TRBJ1-1; D is possibly TRBD1 (5 bases). Looked up from germline, CDR1 is SGHAT and CDR2 is FQNNGV. V lost 5 bases and J 4 bases, leaving 8 bases between the germline ends. The CDR3 spans 12 residues. The CDR3 here is CASSAGGTEAFF. CDR3 nucleotide sequence: TGTGCCAGCAGCGCCGGGGGCACTGAAGCTTTCTTT.

This clone was counted a single time. The chain has TRBV30 and TRBJ1-5; D is unclear. The CDR3 has 13 amino acids. V lost 2 bases and J 11 bases, leaving 16 bases between the germline ends. CDR1 and CDR2 (germline): GTSNPN, SVGIG (reference sequence). The CDR3: CAWSPTARRAQHF. The CDR3 DNA reads TGTGCCTGGAGTCCAACAGCCAGGAGGGCCCAGCATTTT.

V usage is TRBV20-1 and J usage is TRBJ2-1; no firm D call. Trimming took 4 bases from V and 10 from J, leaving 8 bases between them. The CDR3 spans 10 residues. The germline V gene encodes CDR1 DFQATT and CDR2 SNEGSKA (reference sequence). CDR3 sequence (DNA): TGCAGTGCTATGTACGGGGAGCAGTTCTTC. Protein: CSAMYGEQFF.

The sample holds one count of this clone. Other DNA sequences of this sample code for an identical CDR3. The chain has TRBV9 and TRBJ2-5, with D possibly being TRBD2 (6 bases). CDR3 length: 15 amino acids. Germline V gene data show CDR1 as SGDLS and CDR2 as YYNGEE. The V end lost 0 bases, the J end lost 2 bases, and 11 bases lay between the germline ends. The CDR3 loop is CASSVGGTPQETQYF. The DNA for the CDR3 is TGTGCCAGCAGCGTAGGGGGGACTCCGCAAGAGACCCAGTACTTC.

The chain has TRBV5-5 and TRBJ2-2, with D tentatively TRBD1 (8 bases). This CDR3 is built from 19 residues. The V end lost 2 bases, the J end lost 0 bases, and 20 bases lay between the germline ends. Germline CDR1 and CDR2: SGHKS and YYEKEE (reference sequence). The CDR3 protein is CASSFTLQGAGANTGELFF. CDR3 in DNA: TGTGCCAGCAGCTTTACGCTGCAGGGGGCGGGGGCGAACACCGGGGAGCTGTTTTTT.

The chain combines TRBV5-5 with TRBJ2-7, with TRBD1 matching over 11 bases. The CDR3 covers 14 residues. CDR1 and CDR2 (germline): SGHKS, YYEKEE (reference sequence). The V segment lost 3 bases and the J segment 3 bases; nucleotides outside the gene matches: 2. CDR3 amino acids: CASSSGTGGYEQYF. The CDR3 DNA follows: TGTGCCAGCAGCTCCGGGACAGGGGGCTACGAGCAGTACTTC. Filled out from reference TRBV5-5 and TRBJ2-7, the complete variable domain reads DAGVTQSPTHLIKTRGQQVTLRCSPISGHKSVSWYQQVLGQGPQFIFQYYEKEERGRGNFPDRFSARQFPNYSSELNVNALLLGDSALYLCASSSGTGGYEQYFGPGTRLTVT.

The chain couples TRBV6-1 to TRBJ2-6, with D perhaps matching TRBD1 or TRBD2 (6 bases each). The germline V gene has CDR1 MNHNS and CDR2 SASEGT. Trimming stripped 3 bases from V and 0 bases from J, with 12 bases between. The CDR3 consists of 17 residues. The CDR3 DNA follows: TGTGCCAGCAGTGACGGGGGCCGCAGCTCTGGGGCCAACGTCCTGACTTTC. This translates into CASSDGGRSSGANVLTF.

The chain carries TRBV15 and TRBJ2-1; possibly TRBD1 for D (6 bases). CDR1 LNHNV and CDR2 YYDKDF come from the germline V gene (reference sequence). The CDR3 totals 14 residues. V was shortened by 5 bases and J by 6 bases, with 14 bases between the two germline ends. For the CDR3, the DNA is TGTGCCACCAGCCTATCGAACAGGGCCAATGAGCAGTTCTTC. Translation gives CATSLSNRANEQFF.

Here the CDR3 DNA reads TGTGCCAGCAGAGATCCAGGGGGCACTGAAGCTTTCTTT. It is translated as CASRDPGGTEAFF. The chain couples TRBV6-5 to TRBJ1-1; 7 nucleotides align to TRBD1. Germline values: CDR1 MNHEY, CDR2 SVGAGI. The CDR3 length is 13 residues. V gave up 6 bases and J gave up 4 bases; unmatched junction bases: 5.

The DNA of the CDR3 is TGTGCCAGCAGCTTAAAGGAGGTACCTAGCGCGGAGACCCAGTACTTC. Its protein is CASSLKEVPSAETQYF. V usage is TRBV7-9 and J usage is TRBJ2-5; perhaps TRBD2 as D (6 bases). The CDR3 extends over 16 amino acids. Per germline, CDR1 SEHNR and CDR2 FQNEAQ (reference sequence). Trimming shortened V by 2 bases and J by 5 bases, and 18 bases separated the two germline ends.

V is TRBV19 and J is TRBJ1-1; 10 bases are shared with TRBD1. The CDR3 consists of 15 residues. V lost 10 bases to trimming and J lost 5 bases; unmatched junction nucleotides: 13. Germline V gene data show CDR1 as LNHDA and CDR2 as SQIVND (reference sequence). CDR3 residues: CATPRGDRGKTEAFF. The CDR3 region has the DNA TGTGCCACTCCTCGTGGGGACAGGGGTAAAACTGAAGCTTTCTTT.

The V and J genes are TRBV3-1 (or the pseudogene TRBV3-2) and TRBJ2-7; D possibly uses TRBD1 or TRBD2 (6 bases each). Trimming cost V 6 bases and J 4 bases, with 13 bases left between them. The CDR3 sequence is 13 residues long. Germline CDR1 reads LGHDT; CDR2 reads YNNKEL (reference sequence). CDR3 sequence reads: CASRQRGEYEQYF. DNA of the CDR3: TGTGCCAGCAGGCAGAGGGGGGAGTACGAGCAGTACTTC.

As DNA, the CDR3 is TGTGCCAGCACCCGAGACAACACTGAAGCTTTCTTT. This sequence encodes CASTRDNTEAFF. The genes are TRBV2 and TRBJ1-1; D is unresolved. The CDR3 extends over 12 amino acids. Germline V gives CDR1 SNHLY, CDR2 FYNNEI. The V end was cut by 7 bases, the J end by 2 bases, with 8 bases between. Together with reference TRBV2 and TRBJ1-1, the CDR3 gives the full variable domain: EPEVTQTPSHQVTQMGQEVILRCVPISNHLYFYWYRQILGQKVEFLVSFYNNEISEKSEIFDDQFSVERPDGSNFTLKIRSTKLEDSAMYFCASTRDNTEAFFGQGTRLTVV.

The chain carries TRBV30 and TRBJ2-1; the match to TRBD1 covers 8 bases. Germline CDR1 reads GTSNPN; CDR2 reads SVGIG (reference sequence). The CDR3 length is 16 residues. Germline trimming cut 4 bases from V and 0 bases from J; bases unmatched to any gene: 8. The CDR3 loop reads CAWTTGGGGSYNEQFF. The CDR3 bases are TGTGCCTGGACAACAGGGGGTGGGGGCTCCTACAATGAGCAGTTCTTC.

This clone has only one observation. The chain is built from TRBV2 and TRBJ2-5, with TRBD2 identical over 7 bases. Germline V gene data show CDR1 as SNHLY and CDR2 as FYNNEI. CDR3 size: 15 residues. Losses at the gene ends were 10 bases for V and 3 bases for J; bases not matched to a gene: 14. DNA of the CDR3: TGTGCCATCCCCTTGGGGGAGGGCTTAAAAGAGACCCAGTACTTC. Protein product: CAIPLGEGLKETQYF.

The rearrangement links TRBV30 to TRBJ1-5; D is unclear. CDR1 and CDR2 from the germline V gene are GTSNPN and SVGIG (reference sequence). V was cut by 0 bases and J by 2 bases, with 11 bases left in between. This CDR3 comprises 15 residues. The CDR3 region has the DNA TGTGCCTGGAGTGTTGGGGAGTGGGGCAATCAGCCCCAGCATTTT. This gives the protein CAWSVGEWGNQPQHF.

The V call is TRBV27, the J call TRBJ1-4, with 7 bases aligning to TRBD1. The J segment lost 6 bases and the V segment lost 3 bases, leaving 7 bases of the junction unmatched. The CDR3 loop spans 15 amino acids. The germline gives CDR1 MNHEY, CDR2 SMNVEV (reference sequence). This CDR3 is CASSFGTVRHEKLFF. CDR3 nucleotide sequence: TGTGCCAGCAGTTTTGGGACAGTAAGGCATGAAAAACTGTTTTTT.

The chain combines TRBV30 with TRBJ1-2; TRBD1 matches at 9 bases. This CDR3 is 11 amino acids long. Germline V lookup: CDR1 GTSNPN, CDR2 SVGIG (reference sequence). V lost 5 bases and J lost 9; bases outside the gene matches: 4. As DNA, the CDR3 is TGTGCCTGGGGGACAGGGTCGCGCTACACCTTC. This sequence encodes CAWGTGSRYTF.

V and J are TRBV6-5 and TRBJ1-2; maybe TRBD1 (6 bases). This CDR3 contains 12 residues. V was cut by 6 bases and J by 3 bases, with 8 bases left in between. CDR1 is MNHEY, CDR2 SVGAGI, per germline. CDR3 sequence: CASRGGDYGYTF. The CDR3 bases are TGTGCCAGCAGAGGGGGGGACTATGGCTACACCTTC.

This chain connects TRBV10-3 to TRBJ1-5; the D gene is possibly TRBD1 (6 bases). Per the germline V gene, CDR1 is ENHRY and CDR2 is SYGVKD. Trimming cost V 5 bases and J 0 bases, with 8 bases left between them. This CDR3 has 14 amino acids. CDR3 region: CAISTGNSNQPQHF. The CDR3 nucleotides read TGTGCCATCAGTACAGGGAATAGCAATCAGCCCCAGCATTTT.

The rearrangement uses TRBV19 and TRBJ2-3; D may correspond to TRBD1 or TRBD2 (6 bases each). V was clipped by 3 bases and J by 6 bases, with 16 bases between them. Per the germline V gene, CDR1 is LNHDA and CDR2 is SQIVND (reference sequence). This CDR3 contains 15 residues. The CDR3 protein is CASSILVGGADTQYF. The CDR3 region has the DNA TGTGCCAGTAGTATCCTTGTGGGGGGCGCTGATACGCAGTATTTT.

CDR3 DNA sequence: TGTGCCAGCAGTGGGCCTTGGCAGGTTGATTCCGGGGAGCTGTTTTTT. The encoded protein is CASSGPWQVDSGELFF. The V gene is TRBV28, the J gene TRBJ2-2, with D hard to call. There are 16 residues in the CDR3. Germline V gene data show CDR1 as MDHEN and CDR2 as SYDVKM. Deletions cut 5 bases from V and 6 bases from J, with 19 bases between.

The rearrangement uses TRBV28 and TRBJ2-6; either TRBD1 or TRBD2 may supply D (5 bases each). The CDR3 extends over 15 amino acids. Between the trimmed V and J ends, which lost 6 bases and 4 bases, there was a span of 13 bases. Germline V CDR1 and CDR2: MDHEN, SYDVKM. The CDR3 region is CASSPGAAGANVLTF. The CDR3 DNA sequence: TGTGCCAGCAGCCCCGGGGCAGCAGGGGCCAACGTCCTGACTTTC. Drawing the rest from reference TRBV28 and TRBJ2-6, the complete variable domain is DVKVTQSSRYLVKRTGEKVFLECVQDMDHENMFWYRQDPGLGLRLIYFSYDVKMKEKGDIPEGYSVSREKKERFSLILESASTNQTSMYLCASSPGAAGANVLTFGAGSRLTVL.

This clone was observed a handful of times. The V call is TRBV9, the J call TRBJ2-1, with D maybe TRBD1 (5 bases). Trimming cost V 4 bases and J 8 bases, with 13 bases left between them. CDR3 length equals 13 residues. Germline V gene lookup returns CDR1 SGDLS and CDR2 YYNGEE. The CDR3 DNA reads TGTGCCAGCAGCAGGGGTAAGTTCGATGAGCAGTTCTTC. As protein: CASSRGKFDEQFF.

The V and J genes are TRBV3-1 (or the pseudogene TRBV3-2) and TRBJ2-2; 9 bases are a match to TRBD1. Trimming cost V 1 base and J 2 bases; bases outside gene matches: 11. Germline V gene data show CDR1 as LGHDT and CDR2 as YNNKEL (reference sequence). This CDR3 is built from 19 residues. CDR3 amino acids: CASSQANNDRGNNTGELFF. DNA for the CDR3: TGTGCCAGCAGCCAAGCGAATAATGACAGGGGGAATAACACCGGGGAGCTGTTTTTT.

This clone was observed a single time. V usage is TRBV6-5 and J usage is TRBJ2-7; 7 nucleotides match TRBD2. This CDR3 comprises 14 residues. Germline values: CDR1 MNHEY, CDR2 SVGAGI. V shed 2 bases and J 3 bases; nucleotides not matched to a gene: 4. Here the CDR3 reads CASSYGGEGYEQYF. The CDR3 DNA is TGTGCCAGCAGTTACGGAGGGGAGGGCTACGAGCAGTACTTC.

V gene TRBV28 combines with J gene TRBJ1-4; maybe TRBD1 (6 bases). Germline V CDR1 and CDR2: MDHEN, SYDVKM. This CDR3 contains 15 residues. The V gene lost 5 bases and the J gene lost 8 bases, with 18 bases spanning the gap. As DNA, the CDR3 is TGTGCCAGCAGTCCCCCCAGGGGTCAGGGGGAAAAACTGTTTTTT. It codes for CASSPPRGQGEKLFF.